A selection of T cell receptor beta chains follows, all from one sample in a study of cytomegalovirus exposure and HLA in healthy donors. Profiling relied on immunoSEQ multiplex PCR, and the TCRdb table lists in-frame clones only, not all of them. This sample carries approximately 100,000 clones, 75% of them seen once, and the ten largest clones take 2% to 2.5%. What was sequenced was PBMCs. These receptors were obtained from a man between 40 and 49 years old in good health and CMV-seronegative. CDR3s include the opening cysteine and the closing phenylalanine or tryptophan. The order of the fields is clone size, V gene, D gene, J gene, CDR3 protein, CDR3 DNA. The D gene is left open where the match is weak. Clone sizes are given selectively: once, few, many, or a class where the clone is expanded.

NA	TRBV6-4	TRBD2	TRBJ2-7	CASNYLAGGAYEQYF	TGTGCCAGCAATTACCTAGCGGGGGGAGCGTACGAGCAGTACTTC
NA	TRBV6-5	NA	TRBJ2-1	CASSYSSARDEQFF	TGTGCCAGCAGTTACAGCTCAGCCCGGGATGAGCAGTTCTTC
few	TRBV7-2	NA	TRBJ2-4	CASSPQVLENIQYF	TGTGCCAGCAGCCCCCAAGTGCTGGAGAACATTCAGTACTTC
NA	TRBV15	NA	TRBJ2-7	CATSRDRSGAGEQYF	TGTGCCACCAGCAGAGATCGGTCAGGGGCAGGGGAGCAGTACTTC
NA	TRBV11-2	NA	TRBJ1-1	CASSFTQVNTEAFF	TGTGCCAGCAGCTTCACACAGGTGAACACTGAAGCTTTCTTT
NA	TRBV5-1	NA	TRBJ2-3	CASSYDRIPDTQYF	TGCGCCAGCAGCTACGACAGGATCCCAGATACGCAGTATTTT
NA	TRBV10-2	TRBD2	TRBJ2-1	CASSPFGGAYNEQFF	TGCGCCAGCAGTCCCTTCGGGGGGGCCTACAATGAGCAGTTCTTC
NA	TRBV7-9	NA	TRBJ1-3	CASSSSRDTSGNTIYF	TGTGCCAGCAGCTCTTCCCGGGACACCTCTGGAAACACCATATATTTT
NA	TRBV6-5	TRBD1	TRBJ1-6	CASSFGTGVNSPFHF	TGTGCCAGCAGTTTCGGGACAGGGGTTAATTCACCCTTCCACTTT
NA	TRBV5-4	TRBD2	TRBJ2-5	CASSSAGAQETQYF	TGTGCCAGCAGCTCAGCGGGGGCCCAAGAGACCCAGTACTTC
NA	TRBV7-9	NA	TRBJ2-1	CASSRSDTLYNEQFF	TGTGCCAGCAGCCGCTCGGACACCTTATACAATGAGCAGTTCTTC
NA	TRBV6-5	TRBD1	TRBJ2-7	CASSVDRARYEQYF	TGTGCCAGCAGTGTCGACAGGGCCCGCTACGAGCAGTACTTC
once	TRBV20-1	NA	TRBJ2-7	CSAAGGTEQYF	TGCAGTGCCGCCGGGGGTACCGAGCAGTACTTC
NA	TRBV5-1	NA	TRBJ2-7	CASSFGLPSSYEQYF	TGCGCCAGCAGCTTTGGACTTCCCAGCTCCTACGAGCAGTACTTC
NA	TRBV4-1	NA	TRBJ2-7	CASSQEMASGGEQYF	TGCGCCAGCAGCCAAGAAATGGCTTCGGGTGGAGAGCAGTACTTC
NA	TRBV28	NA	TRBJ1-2	CASSLPLMQGGYTF	TGTGCCAGCAGTTTGCCTCTTATGCAGGGTGGCTACACCTTC
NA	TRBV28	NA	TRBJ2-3	CASSLVQSTGLLTDTQYF	TGTGCCAGCAGTTTGGTACAGTCGACGGGGTTACTTACAGATACGCAGTATTTT
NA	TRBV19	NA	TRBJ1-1	CASSTYTEAFF	TGTGCCAGTAGTACGTACACTGAAGCTTTCTTT
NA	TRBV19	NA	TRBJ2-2	CASSNGGNTGELFF	TGTGCCAGTAGTAATGGAGGGAACACCGGGGAGCTGTTTTTT
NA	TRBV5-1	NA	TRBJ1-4	CASSLKGATNEKLFF	TGCGCCAGCAGCTTGAAGGGAGCAACTAATGAAAAACTGTTTTTT
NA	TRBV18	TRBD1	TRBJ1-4	CATLQGLNEKLFF	TGTGCCACCTTACAGGGGCTAAACGAAAAACTGTTTTTT
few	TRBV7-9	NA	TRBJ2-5	CASSRATGWETQYF	TGTGCCAGCAGCCGGGCGACGGGGTGGGAGACCCAGTACTTC
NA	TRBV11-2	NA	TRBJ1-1	CASSRDMRMNTEAFF	TGTGCCAGCAGCCGGGACATGCGGATGAACACTGAAGCTTTCTTT
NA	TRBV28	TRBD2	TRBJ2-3	CASSWGGSRADTQYF	TGTGCCAGCAGTTGGGGGGGAAGCAGAGCAGATACGCAGTATTTT
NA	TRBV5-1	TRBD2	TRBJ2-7	CASSSLSVSGVYEQYF	TGCGCCAGCAGTTCTTTGTCCGTAAGCGGGGTCTACGAGCAGTACTTC